This T cell receptor (beta chain) was identified during a study of cytomegalovirus exposure and HLA in healthy donors. The PCR ran on 60 Vbeta and 13 Jbeta primers. The method was immunoSEQ multiplex PCR; TCRdb's version includes in-frame clones alone and lacks a portion of them. This sample has approximately 170,000 clones, with roughly 80% found just once. Study-wide results and caveats: CMV serostatus stood as the only immune exposure information on hand.

Worth noting for this clone: Its antigen is unknown.

The germline CDR1 and CDR2 sequences are MNHNY and SVGAGI (reference sequence). With V trimmed by 3 bases and J by 6 bases, 6 bases remained unmatched. The CDR3 is made up of 15 amino acids. Input material: PBMCs. This chain joins TRBV6-6 and TRBJ1-4, with 8 bases aligning to TRBD1. This TCR was recovered from a man in his late teens or twenties in good health and CMV-seropositive. CDR3 bases: TGTGCCAGCAGTTATCTTCAGGGGGCGGATGAAAAACTGTTTTTT. It is translated as CASSYLQGADEKLFF.